A selection of T cell receptor gamma chains follows, all from one sample in a study of Vδ1+ human thymocytes. TCRdb fed the multiplex PCR reads into CATT to redo clone calling. This table holds about 36,000 gamma-chain clones, around 20% found once. The specimen was Vdelta1+ gamma-delta thymocytes from the thymus. These receptors were obtained from a girl under three years old who had congenital heart surgery. The CDR3 runs from the conserved cysteine through the conserved F or W. Rows may omit the clone size; those that give it use once, few, many or a size class.

CDR3 length,V gene,clone size,J gene,CDR3 protein,CDR3 DNA
15,TRGV8,-,TRGJP2,CATWDGFDSDWIKTF,TGTGCCACCTGGGACGGGTTCGATAGTGATTGGATCAAGACGTTT
14,TRGV8,few,TRGJ1/TRGJ2,CATWDRLRGNKKLF,TGTGCCACCTGGGATAGGCTGAGGGGAAACAAGAAACTCTTT
14,TRGV4,-,TRGJ1/TRGJ2,CATWDPSNYYKKLF,TGTGCCACCTGGGATCCTTCGAATTATTATAAGAAACTCTTT
13,TRGV2,-,TRGJ1/TRGJ2,CATWDGTYYKKLF,TGTGCCACCTGGGACGGAACTTATTATAAGAAGCTCTTT
14,TRGV9,-,TRGJ1/TRGJ2,CALWEAHRGYKKLF,TGTGCCTTGTGGGAGGCCCATCGGGGGTATAAGAAACTCTTT
12,TRGV2,-,TRGJ1/TRGJ2,CATWDGRLQKLF,TGTGCCACCTGGGACGGGCGATTACAGAAACTCTTT
11,TRGV5,few,TRGJ1/TRGJ2,CATWDRGEKLF,TGTGCCACCTGGGACCGCGGAGAGAAACTCTTT
13,TRGV4,-,TRGJ1/TRGJ2,CATWDGPGYKKLF,TGTGCCACCTGGGATGGGCCAGGGTATAAGAAACTCTTT
15,TRGV2,-,TRGJ1/TRGJ2,CATWDGPTNYYKKLF,TGTGCCACCTGGGACGGGCCGACGAATTATTATAAGAAACTCTTT
13,TRGV9,many,TRGJ1/TRGJ2,CALWEFHRNKKLF,TGTGCCTTGTGGGAGTTCCATAGGAATAAGAAACTCTTT
16,TRGV5,-,TRGJ1/TRGJ2,CATWDRPPPNAGEKLF,TGTGCCACCTGGGACAGGCCGCCCCCCAACGCCGGGGAGAAACTCTTT
14,TRGV2,few,TRGJ1/TRGJ2,CATWDGRNYYKKLF,TGTGCCACCTGGGACGGGAGAAATTATTATAAGAAACTCTTT
12,TRGV5,-,TRGJ1/TRGJ2,CATWDTRDHNLF,TGTGCCACCTGGGACACAAGAGATCACAATCTCTTT
15,TRGV4,-,TRGJP,CATWRQELGKKIKVF,TGTGCCACCTGGAGACAAGAGTTGGGCAAAAAAATCAAGGTATTT
15,TRGV2,many,TRGJP2,CATWDGHSSDWIKTF,TGTGCCACCTGGGACGGCCATAGTAGTGATTGGATCAAGACGTTT
12,TRGV9,few,TRGJ1/TRGJ2,CALWRDYYKKLF,TGTGCCTTGTGGAGGGATTATTATAAGAAACTCTTT
12,TRGV2,few,TRGJ1/TRGJ2,CATWDSHYKKLF,TGTGCCACTTGGGACAGTCATTATAAGAAACTCTTC
11,TRGV9,few,TRGJ1/TRGJ2,CAPKAYYKKLF,TGTGCCCCAAAGGCCTATTATAAGAAACTCTTT
13,TRGV3,few,TRGJP2,CATWDGPGWIKTF,TGTGCCACCTGGGACGGGCCGGGGTGGATCAAGACGTTT
14,TRGV9,-,TRGJP2,CALWEAHRDWIKTF,TGTGCCTTGTGGGAGGCGCATAGGGATTGGATCAAGACGTTT
13,TRGV3,few,TRGJP2,CATWMGSDWIKTF,TGTGCCACCTGGATGGGTAGTGATTGGATCAAGACGTTT
15,TRGV2,-,TRGJP2,CATWDGPRSDWIKTF,TGTGCCACCTGGGACGGGCCACGAAGTGATTGGATCAAGACGTTT
13,TRGV4,-,TRGJ1/TRGJ2,CATWDGILYKKLF,TGTGCCACCTGGGATGGGATTTTGTATAAGAAACTCTTT
14,TRGV2,-,TRGJP2,CATWDGSRDWIKTF,TGTGCCACCTGGGACGGTTCCCGAGATTGGATCAAGACGTTT
12,TRGV2,few,TRGJ1/TRGJ2,CATWDGPIKKLF,TGTGCCACCTGGGACGGGCCTATCAAGAAACTCTTT
12,TRGV2,-,TRGJ1/TRGJ2,CATWDGGYKKLF,TGTGCCACCTGGGATGGTGGGTATAAGAAACTCTTT
15,TRGV3,few,TRGJP2,CATWDSWRGDWTKTF,TGTGCCACCTGGGACAGCTGGAGAGGTGATTGGACCAAGACGTTT
13,TRGV9,-,TRGJ1/TRGJ2,CALWEVLLIQKLF,TGTGCCTTGTGGGAGGTGCTTTTGATCCAGAAACTCTTT
16,TRGV3,few,TRGJP2,CATWDRLPSSDWIKTF,TGTGCCACCTGGGACAGGCTCCCTAGTAGTGATTGGATCAAGACGTTT
13,TRGV4,-,TRGJ1/TRGJ2,CATWSRIYYKKLF,TGTGCCACCTGGAGCCGAATTTATTATAAGAAACTCTTT
13,TRGV9,few,TRGJ1/TRGJ2,CALWEAEITVELF,TGTGCCTTGTGGGAGGCCGAAATCACGGTCGAGCTCTTT
15,TRGV9,few,TRGJP,CALWEVGLGKKIKVF,TGTGCCTTGTGGGAGGTGGGGTTGGGCAAAAAAATCAAGGTATTT
14,TRGV9,few,TRGJ1/TRGJ2,CALWEVHVDYKKLF,TGTGCCTTGTGGGAGGTGCATGTGGATTATAAGAAACTCTTT
15,TRGV2,-,TRGJ1/TRGJ2,CATWDGRKSHYKKLF,TGTGCCACCTGGGACGGGCGTAAGAGCCATTATAAGAAACTCTTT
14,TRGV4,-,TRGJ1/TRGJ2,CATWKWRGYYKKLF,TGTGCCACCTGGAAATGGCGGGGGTATTATAAGAAACTCTTT
16,TRGV8,-,TRGJP2,CANWDVALSSDWIKTF,TGTGCCAACTGGGATGTTGCCCTTAGTAGTGATTGGATCAAGACGTTT
14,TRGV4,-,TRGJ1/TRGJ2,CATWDTSNYYKKLF,TGTGCCACCTGGGATACCAGCAATTATTATAAGAAACTCTTT